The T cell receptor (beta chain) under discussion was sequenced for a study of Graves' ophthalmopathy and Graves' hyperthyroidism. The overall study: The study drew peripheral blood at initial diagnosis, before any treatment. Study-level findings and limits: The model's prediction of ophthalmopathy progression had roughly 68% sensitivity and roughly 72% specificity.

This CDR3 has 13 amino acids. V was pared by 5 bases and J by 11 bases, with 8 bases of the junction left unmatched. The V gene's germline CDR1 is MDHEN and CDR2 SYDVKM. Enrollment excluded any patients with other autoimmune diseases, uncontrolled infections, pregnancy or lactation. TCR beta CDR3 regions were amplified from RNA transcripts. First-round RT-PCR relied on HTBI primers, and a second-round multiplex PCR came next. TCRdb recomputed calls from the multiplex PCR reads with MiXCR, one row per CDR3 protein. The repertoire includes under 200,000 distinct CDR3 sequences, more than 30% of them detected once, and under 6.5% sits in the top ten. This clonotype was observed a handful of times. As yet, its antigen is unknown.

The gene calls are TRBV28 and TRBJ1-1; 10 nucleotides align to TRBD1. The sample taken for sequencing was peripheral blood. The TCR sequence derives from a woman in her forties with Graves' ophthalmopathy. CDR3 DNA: TGTGCCAGCAGTACGGGACAGGGGTTGCGCGCTTTCTTT. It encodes CASSTGQGLRAFF.